This TCR beta chain was sequenced for a study of T cells in localized non-small cell lung cancer. Study-wide findings and caveats: Sequence data derive from only one tumor region, so heterogeneity remains possible. A higher density of T cells in blood coincided with extended overall survival.

Points on this clone: The antigen remains undetermined.

TCRdb's copy holds only in-frame clones and misses some; the assay was immunoSEQ multiplex PCR. The sample consists of approximately 29,000 clones, approximately 86% of them appearing once. Germline values: CDR1 MNHEY, CDR2 SVGAGI. V gave up 7 bases and J gave up 4 bases; unmatched junction bases: 9. CDR3 length equals 14 residues. Sequencing was performed on peripheral blood, taken before any cancer treatment. The TCR originated in a male donor older than 55 with stage I lung adenocarcinoma. This chain uses TRBV6-5 with TRBJ1-1, with TRBD1 identical over 7 bases. The CDR3 region is CASTTQAGGTEAFF. CDR3 sequence (DNA): TGTGCCAGCACCACACAGGCAGGGGGCACTGAAGCTTTCTTT.